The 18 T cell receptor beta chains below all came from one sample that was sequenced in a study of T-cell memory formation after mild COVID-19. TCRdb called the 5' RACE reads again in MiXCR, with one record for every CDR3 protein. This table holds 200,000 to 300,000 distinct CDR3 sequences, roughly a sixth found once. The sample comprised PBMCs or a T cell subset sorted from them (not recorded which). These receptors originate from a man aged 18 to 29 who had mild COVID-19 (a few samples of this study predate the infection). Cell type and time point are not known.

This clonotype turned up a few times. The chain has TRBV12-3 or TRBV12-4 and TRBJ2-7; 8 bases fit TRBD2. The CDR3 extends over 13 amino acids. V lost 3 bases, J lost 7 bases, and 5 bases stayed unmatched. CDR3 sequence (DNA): TGTGCCAGCAGTTTCCGCCGCGGGGGGGAGCAGTACGTC. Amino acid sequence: CASSFRRGGEQYV.

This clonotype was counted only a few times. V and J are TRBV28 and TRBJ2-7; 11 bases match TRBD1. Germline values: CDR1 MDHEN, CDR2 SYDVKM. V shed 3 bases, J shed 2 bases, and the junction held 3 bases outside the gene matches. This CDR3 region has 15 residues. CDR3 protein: CASSFRDRGAYEQYV. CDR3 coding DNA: TGTGCCAGCAGTTTTAGGGACAGGGGGGCCTACGAGCAGTACGTC.

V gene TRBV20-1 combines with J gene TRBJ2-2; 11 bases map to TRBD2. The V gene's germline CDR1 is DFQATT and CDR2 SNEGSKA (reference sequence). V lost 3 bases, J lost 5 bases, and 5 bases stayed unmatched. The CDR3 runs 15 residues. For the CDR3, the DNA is TGCAGTGCTAGGGCCATAGCGGGGGGGACCGGGGAGCTGTTTTTT. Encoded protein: CSARAIAGGTGELFF.

CDR3 nucleotides: TGTGCCAGCAGCTTATTTTATTACAGGGGTGCGGATCAGCCCCAGCATTTT. Amino acid sequence: CASSLFYYRGADQPQHF. The gene calls are TRBV7-9 and TRBJ1-5; 7 bases match TRBD1. The CDR3 sequence is 17 residues long. Germline CDR1 SEHNR, CDR2 FQNEAQ (reference sequence). Losses at the gene ends were 2 bases for V and 5 bases for J; bases not matched to a gene: 12.

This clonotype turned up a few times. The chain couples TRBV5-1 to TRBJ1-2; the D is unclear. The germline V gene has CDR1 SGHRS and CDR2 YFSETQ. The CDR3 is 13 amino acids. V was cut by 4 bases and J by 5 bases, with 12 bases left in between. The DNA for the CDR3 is TGCGCCAGCAGCCCGCAGGTGGGGTATGGCTACACCTTC. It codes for CASSPQVGYGYTF. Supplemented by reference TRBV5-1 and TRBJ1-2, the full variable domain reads KAGVTQTPRYLIKTRGQQVTLSCSPISGHRSVSWYQQTPGQGLQFLFEYFSETQRNKGNFPGRFSGRQFSNSRSEMNVSTLELGDSALYLCASSPQVGYGYTFGSGTRLTVV.

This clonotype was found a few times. CDR3 nucleotide sequence: TGCGCCAGCACCTATGGCACTGAAGCTTTCTTT. Translation gives CASTYGTEAFF. The rearrangement links TRBV5-1 to TRBJ1-1; D not resolved. This CDR3 spans 11 amino acids. The germline V gene has CDR1 SGHRS and CDR2 YFSETQ. V gave up 6 bases and J gave up 4 bases, with 7 bases separating them.

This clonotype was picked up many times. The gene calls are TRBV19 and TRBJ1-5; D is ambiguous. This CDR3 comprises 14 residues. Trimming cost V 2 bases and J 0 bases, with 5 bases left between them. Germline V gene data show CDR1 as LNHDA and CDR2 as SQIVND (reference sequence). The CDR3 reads CASSIQISNQPQHF. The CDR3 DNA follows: TGTGCCAGTAGTATACAGATTAGCAATCAGCCCCAGCATTTT. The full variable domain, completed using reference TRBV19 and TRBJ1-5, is DGGITQSPKYLFRKEGQNVTLSCEQNLNHDAMYWYRQDPGQGLRLIYYSQIVNDFQKGDIAEGYSVSREKKESFPLTVTSAQKNPTAFYLCASSIQISNQPQHFGDGTRLSIL.

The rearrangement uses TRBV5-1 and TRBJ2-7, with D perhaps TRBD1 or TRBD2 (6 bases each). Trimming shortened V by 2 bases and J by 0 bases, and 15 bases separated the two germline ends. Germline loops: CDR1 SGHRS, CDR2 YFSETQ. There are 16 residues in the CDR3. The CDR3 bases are TGCGCCAGCAGCTTTAATACCGGGGGCGTCTCCTACGAGCAGTACTTC. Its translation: CASSFNTGGVSYEQYF.

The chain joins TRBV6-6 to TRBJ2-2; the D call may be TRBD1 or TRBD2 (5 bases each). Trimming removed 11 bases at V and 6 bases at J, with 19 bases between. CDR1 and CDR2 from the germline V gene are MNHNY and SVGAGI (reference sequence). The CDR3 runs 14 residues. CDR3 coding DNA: TGTGCCTGTCAGGGCACCGGGACCGCCGGGGAGCTGTTTTTT. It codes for CACQGTGTAGELFF.

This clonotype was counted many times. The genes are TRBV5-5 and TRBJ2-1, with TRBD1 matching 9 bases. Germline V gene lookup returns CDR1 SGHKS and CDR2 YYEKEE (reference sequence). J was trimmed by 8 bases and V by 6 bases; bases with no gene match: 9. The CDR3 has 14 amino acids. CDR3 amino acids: CASTWDRAPDEQFF. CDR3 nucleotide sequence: TGTGCCAGCACCTGGGACAGGGCGCCGGATGAGCAGTTCTTC.

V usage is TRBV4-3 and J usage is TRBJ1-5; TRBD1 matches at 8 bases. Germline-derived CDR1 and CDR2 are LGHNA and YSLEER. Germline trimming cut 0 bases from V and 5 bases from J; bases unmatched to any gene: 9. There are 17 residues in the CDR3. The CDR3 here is CASSQERGDRLYQPQHF. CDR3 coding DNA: TGCGCCAGCAGCCAAGAACGGGGGGACAGGCTCTATCAGCCCCAGCATTTT.

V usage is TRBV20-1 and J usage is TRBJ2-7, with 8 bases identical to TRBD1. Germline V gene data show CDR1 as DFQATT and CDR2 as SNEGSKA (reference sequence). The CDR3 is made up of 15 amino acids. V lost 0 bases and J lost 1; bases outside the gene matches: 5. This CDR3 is CSARDSQGASYEQYF. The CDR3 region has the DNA TGCAGTGCTAGAGATAGCCAGGGGGCTTCCTACGAGCAGTACTTC.

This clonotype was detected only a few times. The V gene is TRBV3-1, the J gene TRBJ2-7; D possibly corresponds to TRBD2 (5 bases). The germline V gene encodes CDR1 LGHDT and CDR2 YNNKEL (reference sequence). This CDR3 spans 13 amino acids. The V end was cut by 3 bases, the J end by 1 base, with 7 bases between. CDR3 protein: CASSQLASYEQYF. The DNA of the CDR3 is TGTGCCAGCAGCCAGTTAGCGTCCTACGAGCAGTACTTC.

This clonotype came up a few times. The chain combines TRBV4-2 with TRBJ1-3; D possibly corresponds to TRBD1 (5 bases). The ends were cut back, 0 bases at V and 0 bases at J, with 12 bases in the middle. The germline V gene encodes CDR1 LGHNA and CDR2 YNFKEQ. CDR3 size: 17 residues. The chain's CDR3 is CASSQEEAGTSGNTIYF. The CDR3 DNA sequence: TGTGCCAGCAGCCAAGAGGAGGCAGGGACCTCTGGAAACACCATATATTTT.

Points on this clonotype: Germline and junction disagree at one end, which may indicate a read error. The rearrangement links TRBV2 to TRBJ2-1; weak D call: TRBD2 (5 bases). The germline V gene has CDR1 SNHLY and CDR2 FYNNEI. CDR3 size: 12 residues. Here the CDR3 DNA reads TGTGCCAGCGGTCGCCAACTAGTGACCCCACTCTTC. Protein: CASGRQLVTPLF.

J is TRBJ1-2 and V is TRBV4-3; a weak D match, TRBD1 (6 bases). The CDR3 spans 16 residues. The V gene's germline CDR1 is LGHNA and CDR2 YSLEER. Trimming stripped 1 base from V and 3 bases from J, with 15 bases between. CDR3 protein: CASSQARGAGYYGYTF. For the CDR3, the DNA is TGCGCCAGCAGCCAAGCACGGGGGGCTGGATACTATGGCTACACCTTC.

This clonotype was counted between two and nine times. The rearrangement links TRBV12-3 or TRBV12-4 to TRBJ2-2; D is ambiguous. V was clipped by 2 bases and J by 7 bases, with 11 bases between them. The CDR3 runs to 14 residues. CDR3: CASSLRQEDGELFF. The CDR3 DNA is TGTGCCAGCAGTTTAAGGCAGGAAGACGGGGAGCTGTTTTTT.

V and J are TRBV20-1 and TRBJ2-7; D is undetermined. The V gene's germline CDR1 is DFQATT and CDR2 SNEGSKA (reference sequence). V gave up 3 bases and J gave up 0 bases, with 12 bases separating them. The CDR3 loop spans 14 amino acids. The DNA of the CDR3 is TGCAGTGCTAGGGGTCAGAGTAGCTCCTACGAGCAGTACTTC. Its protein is CSARGQSSSYEQYF.